This T cell receptor (beta chain) emerged from a study of blood T cells in healthy people across ages. Of note for this clonotype: Its antigen is not known.

Study conclusions and caveats: Estimates of total diversity, which came from one million sequenced T cells, were considered to be underestimates.

Alongside a J-beta primer mix, a sample-barcoded 5' primer served in a second PCR lasting roughly 6 to 11 cycles. Paired-end reads containing CDR3 totaled no fewer than 2.5 million for each sample. TCRdb reprocessed the 5' RACE reads via MiXCR and lists one record per CDR3 protein. The sample has some 1.5 million distinct CDR3 sequences, 28% seen once; the top ten hold roughly 8%. The trim removed 4 bases at V and 0 bases at J, leaving 5 bases unmatched. This CDR3 region has 17 residues. Per the germline V gene, CDR1 is SGDLS and CDR2 is YYNGEE. The chain uses TRBV9 and TRBJ2-1, with 12 positions matching TRBD2. Sequenced input: blood. The source is a woman between 25 and 40 years old in good health. The CDR3 region has the DNA TGTGCCAGCAGCCAAGGGGGACTAGCGGGCTCCTACAATGAGCAGTTCTTC. It is translated as CASSQGGLAGSYNEQFF.